The next 8 T cell receptor beta chains were all read from a single sample in a study of T cell clonality in common variable immunodeficiency. Broader study findings: In common variable immunodeficiency, TCR beta chains reportedly carried fewer deletions and N-nucleotide insertions.

The antigens of these receptors remain unknown. Produced via immunoSEQ multiplex PCR; TCRdb's table is partial and in-frame only. Singletons are absent from the sample, which has about 34,000 clones. Input material: peripheral blood mononuclear cells. These receptors were taken from a human donor with common variable immunodeficiency.

By share of the sample, this clone is hyperexpanded. The CDR3 bases that were read are TGTGCCAGCAGCCCCCTTCCTTCCAAAAACATT. It specifies CASSPLPSKNI. The whole CDR3 sequence reads CASSPLPSKNIQYF. The chain combines TRBV7-8 with TRBJ2-4; no clear D. The read gets to within 3 residues of the CDR3 end, and the germline J gene fills in the rest. Germline CDR1 reads SGHVS; CDR2 reads FQNEAQ. The CDR3 is 14 residues long. Trimming cost V 5 bases and J 2 bases, with 10 bases left between them. Full variable domain (remainder filled in from reference TRBV7-8 and TRBJ2-4): GAGVSQSPRYKVAKRGQDVALRCDPISGHVSLFWYQQALGQGPEFLTYFQNEAQLDKSGLPSDRFFAERPEGSVSTLKIQRTQQEDSAVYLCASSPLPSKNIQYFGAGTRLSVL.

This clone was counted at least ten times. The CDR3 end is not reached by the read, which stops 3 residues before it; the germline J gene fills it in. The chain links TRBV29-1 to TRBJ2-3; no reliable D call. Trimming removed 2 bases from V and 6 bases from J, with 9 bases in between. The germline V gene has CDR1 SQVTM and CDR2 ANQGSEA. CDR3 length: 12 amino acids. CDR3 DNA, as far as it was read: TGCAGCGTTGAAATCACCGGGGATACG. This codes for CSVEITGDT. The full CDR3 protein is CSVEITGDTQYF.

This clone was detected many times. The read terminates 3 residues ahead of where the CDR3 ends, so the germline J gene completes it. This chain uses TRBV27 with TRBJ1-1; D perhaps matches TRBD1 (5 bases). CDR3 length equals 13 residues. The germline CDR1 and CDR2 sequences are MNHEY and SMNVEV (reference sequence). V gave up 4 bases and J gave up 1 base, with 7 bases separating them. The covered CDR3 bases are TGTGCCAGCAGTTACGGGGGGAACACTGAA. This encodes CASSYGGNTE. The entire CDR3 protein is CASSYGGNTEAFF.

This clone showed up many times. The read ends 3 residues shy of where the CDR3 ends; the end is completed using the germline J gene. The chain links TRBV5-1 to TRBJ2-3, with 9 positions matching TRBD2. The CDR3 is 16 amino acids. Germline trimming cut 2 bases from V and 1 base from J; bases unmatched to any gene: 5. Germline values: CDR1 SGHRS, CDR2 YFSETQ. Incomplete CDR3 DNA: TGCGCCAGCAGCTTCCGGACTAGCGCTCGCACAGATACG. It codes for CASSFRTSARTDT. The whole CDR3 sequence is CASSFRTSARTDTQYF.

This clone was picked up a small number of times. The read ends 3 residues early relative to the CDR3; the germline J gene fills the gap. V gene TRBV20-1 combines with J gene TRBJ2-5; 11 nucleotides line up with TRBD2. Germline values: CDR1 DFQATT, CDR2 SNEGSKA (reference sequence). This CDR3 is built from 14 residues. Unmatched junction bases numbered 4, after V lost 7 bases and J lost 0 bases. The CDR3: CSGTSGWYQETQYF. The covered CDR3 bases are TGCAGTGGGACTAGCGGGTGGTACCAAGAGACC.

This clone was seen only a few times. CDR3 sequence reads: CASSDRSPNQPQHF. The DNA read from the CDR3 is TGTGCCAGCAGTGATAGAAGTCCCAATCAGCCC. This sequence joins TRBV2 and TRBJ1-5; D ambiguous. The CDR3 end falls 3 residues outside the read, so it is completed with the germline J gene. Germline CDR1 is SNHLY and CDR2 is FYNNEI. This CDR3 region has 14 residues. Trimming removed 3 bases from V and 3 bases from J, with 9 bases in between.

This clone appeared a few times. Read data end 3 residues before the CDR3 end; the end is taken from the germline J gene. The chain carries TRBV5-1 and TRBJ2-7, with TRBD2 identical over 8 bases. The CDR3 spans 15 residues. Losses at the gene ends were 2 bases for V and 2 bases for J; bases not matched to a gene: 6. CDR1 is SGHRS, CDR2 YFSETQ, per germline. This CDR3 reads CASSFTSGSAYEQYF. CDR3 DNA (partial): TGCGCCAGCAGCTTTACTAGCGGTTCCGCCTACGAG.

This clone has only a few counts. The read halts 3 residues ahead of the CDR3 end, with the missing end drawn from the germline J gene. This chain joins TRBV7-7 and TRBJ2-1; 9 bases match TRBD2. This CDR3 has 14 amino acids. V shed 5 bases and J 6 bases; nucleotides not matched to a gene: 5. Germline V CDR1 and CDR2: SSHAT, FNYEAQ (reference sequence). The DNA read from the CDR3 is TGTGCCAGCAGCAGCGGACTAGCGAGCAATGAG. It yields the protein CASSSGLASNE. The full CDR3 reads CASSSGLASNEQFF.